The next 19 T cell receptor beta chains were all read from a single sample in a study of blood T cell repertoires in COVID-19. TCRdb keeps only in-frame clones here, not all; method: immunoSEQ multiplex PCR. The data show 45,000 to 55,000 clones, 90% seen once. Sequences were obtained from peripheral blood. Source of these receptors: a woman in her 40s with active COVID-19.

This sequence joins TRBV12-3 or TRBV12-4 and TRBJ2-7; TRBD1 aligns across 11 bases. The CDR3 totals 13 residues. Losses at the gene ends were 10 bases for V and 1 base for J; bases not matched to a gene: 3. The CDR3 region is CAIRDRGSYEQYF. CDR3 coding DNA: TGTGCCATCCGGGACAGGGGGTCCTACGAGCAGTACTTC.

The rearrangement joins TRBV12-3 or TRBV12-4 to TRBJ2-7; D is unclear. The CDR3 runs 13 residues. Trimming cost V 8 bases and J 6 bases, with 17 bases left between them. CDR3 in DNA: TGTGCCAGCGGCCGGTCCCCGACTCCCGAGCAGTACTTC. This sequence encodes CASGRSPTPEQYF.

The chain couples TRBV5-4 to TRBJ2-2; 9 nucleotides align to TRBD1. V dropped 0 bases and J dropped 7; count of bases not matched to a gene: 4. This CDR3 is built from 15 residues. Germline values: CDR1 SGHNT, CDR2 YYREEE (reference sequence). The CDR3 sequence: CASSLAQGAIGELFF. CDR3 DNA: TGTGCCAGCAGCTTGGCACAGGGGGCTATCGGGGAGCTGTTTTTT.

The CDR3 region is CASSLGQNREKLFF. Written as DNA, the CDR3 is TGTGCCAGCAGCTTAGGGCAGAACCGTGAAAAACTGTTTTTT. The chain joins TRBV7-9 to TRBJ1-4; no clear D. V dropped 1 base and J dropped 7 bases, with 10 bases sitting between them. The CDR3 runs to 14 residues. Germline values: CDR1 SEHNR, CDR2 FQNEAQ (reference sequence).

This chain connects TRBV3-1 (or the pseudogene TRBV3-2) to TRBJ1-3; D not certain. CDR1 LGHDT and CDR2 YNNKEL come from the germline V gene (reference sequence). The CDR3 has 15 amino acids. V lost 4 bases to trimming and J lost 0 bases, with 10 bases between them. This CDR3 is CASSLSHTSGNTIYF. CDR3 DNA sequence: TGTGCCAGCAGCCTATCACACACCTCTGGAAACACCATATATTTT.

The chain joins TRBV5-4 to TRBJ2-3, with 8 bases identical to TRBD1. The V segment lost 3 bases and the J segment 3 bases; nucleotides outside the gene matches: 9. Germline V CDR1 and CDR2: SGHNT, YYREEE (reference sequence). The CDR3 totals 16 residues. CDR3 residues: CASSSRTGRITDTQYF. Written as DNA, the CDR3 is TGTGCCAGCAGCTCCCGGACAGGGCGGATTACAGATACGCAGTATTTT.

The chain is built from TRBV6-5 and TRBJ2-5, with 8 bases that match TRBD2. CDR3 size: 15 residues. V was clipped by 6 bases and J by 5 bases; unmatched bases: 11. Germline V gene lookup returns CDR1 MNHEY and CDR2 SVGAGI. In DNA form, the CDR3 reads TGTGCCAGCAGCGCCCTCCGGGGGGGGCATGAGACCCAGTACTTC. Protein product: CASSALRGGHETQYF.

The CDR3 sequence: CAWSEGFQETQYF. The CDR3 coding sequence is TGTGCCTGGAGTGAGGGGTTCCAAGAGACCCAGTACTTC. This chain joins TRBV30 and TRBJ2-5; a weak D match, TRBD1 (5 bases). The CDR3 is 13 residues long. With 1 base removed from V and 1 base from J, the gap between germline ends came to 7 bases. The germline V gene has CDR1 GTSNPN and CDR2 SVGIG (reference sequence). The full variable domain, rest sourced from reference TRBV30 and TRBJ2-5, is SQTIHQWPATLVQPVGSPLSLECTVEGTSNPNLYWYRQAAGRGLQLLFYSVGIGQISSEVPQNLSASRPQDRQFILSSKKLLLSDSGFYLCAWSEGFQETQYFGPGTRLLVL.

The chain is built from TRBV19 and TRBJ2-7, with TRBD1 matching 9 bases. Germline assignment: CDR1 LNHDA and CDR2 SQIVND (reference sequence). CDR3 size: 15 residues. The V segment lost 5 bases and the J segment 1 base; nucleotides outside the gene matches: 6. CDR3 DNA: TGTGCCAGTAGTCCCGGGACAGGGATATCCTACGAGCAGTACTTC. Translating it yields CASSPGTGISYEQYF.

The CDR3 DNA sequence: TGCGCCAGCAGCCATTCAAGACAGGGGGTGGCCGGGGAGCTGTTTTTT. Translated: CASSHSRQGVAGELFF. This chain connects TRBV4-1 to TRBJ2-2; TRBD1 agrees at 9 bases. This CDR3 comprises 16 residues. Germline V CDR1 and CDR2: MGHRA, YSYEKL. V lost 3 bases to trimming and J lost 6 bases; unmatched junction nucleotides: 8.

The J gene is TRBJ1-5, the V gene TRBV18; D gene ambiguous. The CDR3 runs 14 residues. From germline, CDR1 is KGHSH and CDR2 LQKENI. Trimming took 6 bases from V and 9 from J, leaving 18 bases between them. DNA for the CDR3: TGTGCCAGCTCCCCCGGGGAGGTCCATCGGCCCCAGCATTTT. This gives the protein CASSPGEVHRPQHF.

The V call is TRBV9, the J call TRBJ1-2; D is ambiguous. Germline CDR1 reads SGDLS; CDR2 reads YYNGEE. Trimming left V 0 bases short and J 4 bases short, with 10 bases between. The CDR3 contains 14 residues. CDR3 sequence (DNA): TGTGCCAGCAGCGTAGCTCCAGAAACCTATGGCTACACCTTC. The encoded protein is CASSVAPETYGYTF.

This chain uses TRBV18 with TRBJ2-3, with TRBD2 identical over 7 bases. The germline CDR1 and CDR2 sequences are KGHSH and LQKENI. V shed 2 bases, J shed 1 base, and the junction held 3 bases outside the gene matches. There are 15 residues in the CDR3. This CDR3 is CASSPKSGGTDTQYF. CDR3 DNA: TGTGCCAGCTCACCAAAAAGCGGGGGCACAGATACGCAGTATTTT.

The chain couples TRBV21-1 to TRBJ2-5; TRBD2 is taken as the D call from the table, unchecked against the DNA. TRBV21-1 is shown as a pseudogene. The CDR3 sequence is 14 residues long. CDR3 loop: CASSKVGRKETQYF. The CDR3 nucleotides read TGTGCCAGCAGCAAAGTCGGGAGAAAGGAGACCCAGTACTTC.

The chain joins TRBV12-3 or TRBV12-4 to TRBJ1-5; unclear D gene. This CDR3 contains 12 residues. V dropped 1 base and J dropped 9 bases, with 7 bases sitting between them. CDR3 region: CASSLGTSPQHF. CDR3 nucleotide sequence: TGTGCCAGCAGTTTAGGAACTTCGCCCCAGCATTTT.

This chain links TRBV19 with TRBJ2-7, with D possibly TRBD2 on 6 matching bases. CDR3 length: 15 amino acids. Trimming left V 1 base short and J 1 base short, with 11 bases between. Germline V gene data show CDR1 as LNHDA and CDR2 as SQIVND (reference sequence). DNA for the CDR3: TGTGCCAGTAGTATAGGGGTAGCGGCATCCTACGAGCAGTACTTC. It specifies CASSIGVAASYEQYF.

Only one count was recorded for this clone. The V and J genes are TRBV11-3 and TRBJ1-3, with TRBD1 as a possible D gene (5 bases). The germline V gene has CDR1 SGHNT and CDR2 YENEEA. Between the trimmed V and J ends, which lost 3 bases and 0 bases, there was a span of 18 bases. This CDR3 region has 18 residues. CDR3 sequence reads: CASSFLFGTGVSGNTIYF. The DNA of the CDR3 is TGTGCCAGCAGCTTCCTCTTTGGCACGGGGGTCTCTGGAAACACCATATATTTT.

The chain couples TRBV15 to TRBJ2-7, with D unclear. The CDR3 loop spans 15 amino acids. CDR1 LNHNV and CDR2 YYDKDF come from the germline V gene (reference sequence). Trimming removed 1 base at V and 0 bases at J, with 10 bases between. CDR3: CATSRVFSVSYEQYF. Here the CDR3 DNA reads TGTGCCACCAGCAGAGTCTTCTCTGTCTCCTACGAGCAGTACTTC.

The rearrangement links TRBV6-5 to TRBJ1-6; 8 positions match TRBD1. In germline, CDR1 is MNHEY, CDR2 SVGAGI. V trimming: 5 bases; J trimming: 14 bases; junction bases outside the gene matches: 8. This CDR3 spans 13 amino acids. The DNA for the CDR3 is TGTGCCAGCAGTAAGGACAGGGTTGGATCCCTCCACTTT. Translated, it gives CASSKDRVGSLHF.